This T cell receptor beta chain derives from a study of OX40 agonist ivuxolimab in advanced cancers. Study-wide background: Ivuxolimab doses were 0.01, 0.1, 0.3, 1.5, 3 or 10 mg/kg every 2 weeks. Study-level points and caveats: Partial responders dosed at 0.1-3.0 mg/kg displayed clonal expansion ranking among the lowest.

The CDR3 totals 13 residues. The V gene's germline CDR1 is SGHNT and CDR2 YYREEE (reference sequence). Germline trimming cut 9 bases from V and 5 bases from J; bases unmatched to any gene: 9. Sequenced by immunoSEQ multiplex PCR; TCRdb stores in-frame clones only, minus some. The repertoire holds about 49,000 clones, 75% to 90% seen once, with roughly half in the top ten. With respect to this clone: Its antigen remains unidentified.

Autoimmune disease history or systemic immunosuppression was exclusionary. The chain carries TRBV5-4 and TRBJ2-7; 9 bases are shared with TRBD1. The sequences come from CD4+ or CD8+ T cells sorted from blood, collected in a trial of the OX40 agonist ivuxolimab. This receptor was identified in an adult with an advanced solid tumor such as melanoma, head and neck, liver or kidney cancer. CDR3 DNA sequence: TGTGCCACTCAGCAACAGGGGGCCGACGAGCAGTACTTC. Its translation is CATQQQGADEQYF.